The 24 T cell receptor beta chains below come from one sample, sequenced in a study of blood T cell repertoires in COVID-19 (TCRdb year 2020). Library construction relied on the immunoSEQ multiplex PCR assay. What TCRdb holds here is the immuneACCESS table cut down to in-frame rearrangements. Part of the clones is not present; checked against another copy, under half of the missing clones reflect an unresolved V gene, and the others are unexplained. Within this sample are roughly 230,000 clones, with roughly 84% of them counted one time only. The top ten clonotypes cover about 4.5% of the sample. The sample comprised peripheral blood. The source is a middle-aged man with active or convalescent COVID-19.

The CDR3, as DNA: TGCGCCAGCAGCACGGGACAGCCCCCCTACGAGCAGTACTTC. Residues: CASSTGQPPYEQYF. This chain connects TRBV5-1 to TRBJ2-7; 7 nucleotides agree with TRBD1. The CDR3 runs 14 residues. J gave up 2 bases and V 4 bases, and 6 bases lay outside the gene matches. CDR1 and CDR2 from the germline V gene are SGHRS and YFSETQ.

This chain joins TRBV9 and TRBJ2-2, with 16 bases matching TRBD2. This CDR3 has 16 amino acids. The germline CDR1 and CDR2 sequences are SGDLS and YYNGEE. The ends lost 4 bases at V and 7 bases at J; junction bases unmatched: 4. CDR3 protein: CASSMGLAGGRGELFF. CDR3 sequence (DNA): TGTGCCAGCAGCATGGGACTAGCGGGGGGGCGCGGGGAGCTGTTTTTT.

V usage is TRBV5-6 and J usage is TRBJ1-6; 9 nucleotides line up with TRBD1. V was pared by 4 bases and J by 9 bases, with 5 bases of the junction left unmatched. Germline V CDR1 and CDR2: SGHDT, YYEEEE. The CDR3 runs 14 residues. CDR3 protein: CASSLQGASSPLHF. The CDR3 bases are TGTGCCAGCAGCCTACAGGGGGCTAGTTCACCCCTCCACTTT.

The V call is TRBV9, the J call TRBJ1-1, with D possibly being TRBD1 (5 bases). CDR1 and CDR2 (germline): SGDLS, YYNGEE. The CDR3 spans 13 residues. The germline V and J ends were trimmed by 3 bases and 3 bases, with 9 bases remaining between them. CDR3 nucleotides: TGTGCCAGCAGCGAAGGGACTTACACTGAAGCTTTCTTT. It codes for CASSEGTYTEAFF.

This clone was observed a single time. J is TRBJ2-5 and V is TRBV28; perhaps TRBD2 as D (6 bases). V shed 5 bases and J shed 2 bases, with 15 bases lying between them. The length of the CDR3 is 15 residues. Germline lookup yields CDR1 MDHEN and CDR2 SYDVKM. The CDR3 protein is CASSLRWRGQETQYF. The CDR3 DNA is TGTGCCAGCAGTCTCAGGTGGAGGGGACAAGAGACCCAGTACTTC.

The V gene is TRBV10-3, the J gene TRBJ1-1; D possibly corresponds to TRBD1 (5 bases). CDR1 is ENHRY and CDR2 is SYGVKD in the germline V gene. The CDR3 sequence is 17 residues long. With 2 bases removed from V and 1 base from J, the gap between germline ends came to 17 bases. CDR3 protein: CAISEPQKGRGNTEAFF. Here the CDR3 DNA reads TGTGCCATCAGTGAGCCCCAAAAGGGGCGGGGGAACACTGAAGCTTTCTTT.

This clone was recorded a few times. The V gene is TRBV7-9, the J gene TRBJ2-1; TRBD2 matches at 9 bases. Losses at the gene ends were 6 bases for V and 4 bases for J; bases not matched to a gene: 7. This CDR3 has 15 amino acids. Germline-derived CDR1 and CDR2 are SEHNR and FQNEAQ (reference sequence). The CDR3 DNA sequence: TGTGCCAGCAGACCTAGCGGGGAGGGGTACAATGAGCAGTTCTTC. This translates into CASRPSGEGYNEQFF.

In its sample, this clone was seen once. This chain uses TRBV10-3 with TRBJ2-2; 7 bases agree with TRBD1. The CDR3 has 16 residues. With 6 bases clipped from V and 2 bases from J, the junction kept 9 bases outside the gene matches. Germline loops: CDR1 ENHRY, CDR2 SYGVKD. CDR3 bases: TGTGCCATCAGACCCGACCGGGACAGTAACACCGGGGAGCTGTTTTTT. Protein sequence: CAIRPDRDSNTGELFF.

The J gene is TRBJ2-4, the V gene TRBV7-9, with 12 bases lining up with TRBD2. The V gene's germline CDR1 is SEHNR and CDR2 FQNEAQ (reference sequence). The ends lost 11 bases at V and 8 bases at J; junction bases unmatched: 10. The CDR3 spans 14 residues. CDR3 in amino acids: CAVMTSGGKDIQYF. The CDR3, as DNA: TGTGCCGTAATGACTAGCGGGGGTAAAGACATTCAGTACTTC.

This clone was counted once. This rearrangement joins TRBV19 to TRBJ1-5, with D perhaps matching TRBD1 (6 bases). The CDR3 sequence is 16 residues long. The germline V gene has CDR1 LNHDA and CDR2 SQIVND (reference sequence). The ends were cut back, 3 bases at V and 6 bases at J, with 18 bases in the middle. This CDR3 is CASSIQAGVKSQPQHF. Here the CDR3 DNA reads TGTGCCAGTAGTATCCAGGCAGGGGTGAAGAGTCAGCCCCAGCATTTT.

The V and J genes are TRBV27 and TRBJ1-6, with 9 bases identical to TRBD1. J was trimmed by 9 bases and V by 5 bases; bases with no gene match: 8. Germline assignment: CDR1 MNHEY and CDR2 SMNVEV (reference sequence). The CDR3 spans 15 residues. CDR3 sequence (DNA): TGTGCCAGCAGTCGGAAGGGACAGGGTGGTTCACCCCTCCACTTT. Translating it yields CASSRKGQGGSPLHF.

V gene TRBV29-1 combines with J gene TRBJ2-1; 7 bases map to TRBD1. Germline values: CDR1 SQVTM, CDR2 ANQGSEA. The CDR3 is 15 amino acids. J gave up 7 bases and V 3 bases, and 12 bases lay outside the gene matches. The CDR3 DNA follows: TGCAGCGTTGAGGGGACCCCGGGACAGTGGAATGAGCAGTTCTTC. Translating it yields CSVEGTPGQWNEQFF.

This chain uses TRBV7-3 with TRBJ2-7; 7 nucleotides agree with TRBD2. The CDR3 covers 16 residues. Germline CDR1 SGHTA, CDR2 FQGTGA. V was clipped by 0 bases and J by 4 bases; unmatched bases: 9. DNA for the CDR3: TGTGCCAGCAGCTTAACGGGGCATGCCGGGGGGTACGAGCAGTACTTC. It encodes CASSLTGHAGGYEQYF.

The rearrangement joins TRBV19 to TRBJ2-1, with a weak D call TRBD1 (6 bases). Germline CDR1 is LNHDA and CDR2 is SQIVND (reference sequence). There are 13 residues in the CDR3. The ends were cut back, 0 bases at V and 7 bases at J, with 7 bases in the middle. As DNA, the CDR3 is TGTGCCAGTAGTATAGAACAGGGAAATGAGCAGTTCTTC. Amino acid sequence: CASSIEQGNEQFF.

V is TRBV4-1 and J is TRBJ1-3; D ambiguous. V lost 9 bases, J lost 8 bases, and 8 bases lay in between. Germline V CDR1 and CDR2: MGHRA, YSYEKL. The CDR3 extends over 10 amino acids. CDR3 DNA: TGCGCCAGTAAGGGAGACACCATATATTTT. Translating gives CASKGDTIYF.

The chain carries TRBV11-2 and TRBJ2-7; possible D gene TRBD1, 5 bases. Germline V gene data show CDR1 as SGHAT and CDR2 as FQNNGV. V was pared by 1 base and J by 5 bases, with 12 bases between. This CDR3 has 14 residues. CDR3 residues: CASSLAPSRDEQYF. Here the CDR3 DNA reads TGTGCCAGCAGCTTAGCCCCATCCAGGGACGAGCAGTACTTC.

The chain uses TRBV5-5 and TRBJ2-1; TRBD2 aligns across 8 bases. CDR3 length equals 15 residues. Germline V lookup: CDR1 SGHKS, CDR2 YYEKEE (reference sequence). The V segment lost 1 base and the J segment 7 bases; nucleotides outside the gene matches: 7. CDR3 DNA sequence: TGTGCCAGCAGCTTGTACGGGGGGGCCGGGAATGAGCAGTTCTTC. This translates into CASSLYGGAGNEQFF. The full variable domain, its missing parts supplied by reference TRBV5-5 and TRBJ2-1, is DAGVTQSPTHLIKTRGQQVTLRCSPISGHKSVSWYQQVLGQGPQFIFQYYEKEERGRGNFPDRFSARQFPNYSSELNVNALLLGDSALYLCASSLYGGAGNEQFFGPGTRLTVL.

The CDR3 region has the DNA TGCAGTGCTTCTAGCTACAATGAGCAGTTCTTC. It translates to CSASSYNEQFF. This chain uses TRBV20-1 with TRBJ2-1; D gene ambiguous. This CDR3 spans 11 amino acids. Germline V gives CDR1 DFQATT, CDR2 SNEGSKA (reference sequence). The V end was cut by 5 bases, the J end by 3 bases, with 5 bases between.

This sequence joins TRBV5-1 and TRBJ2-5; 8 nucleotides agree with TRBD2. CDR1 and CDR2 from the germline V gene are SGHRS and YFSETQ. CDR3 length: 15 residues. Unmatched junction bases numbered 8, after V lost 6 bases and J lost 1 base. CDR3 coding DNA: TGCGCCAGCAAGGATAGCGGGGCCTTCCAAGAGACCCAGTACTTC. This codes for CASKDSGAFQETQYF.

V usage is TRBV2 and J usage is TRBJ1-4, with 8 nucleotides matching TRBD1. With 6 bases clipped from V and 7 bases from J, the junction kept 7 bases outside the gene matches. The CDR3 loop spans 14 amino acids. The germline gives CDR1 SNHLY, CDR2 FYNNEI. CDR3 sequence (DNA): TGTGCCAGCAGGCGGACAGGGCAAAGTGAAAAACTGTTTTTT. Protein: CASRRTGQSEKLFF.

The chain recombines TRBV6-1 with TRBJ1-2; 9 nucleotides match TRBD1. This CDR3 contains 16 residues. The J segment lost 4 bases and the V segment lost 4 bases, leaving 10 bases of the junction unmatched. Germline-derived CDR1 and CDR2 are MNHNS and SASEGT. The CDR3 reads CASSGAPGQGSYGYTF. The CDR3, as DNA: TGTGCCAGCAGTGGTGCCCCGGGACAGGGATCCTATGGCTACACCTTC.

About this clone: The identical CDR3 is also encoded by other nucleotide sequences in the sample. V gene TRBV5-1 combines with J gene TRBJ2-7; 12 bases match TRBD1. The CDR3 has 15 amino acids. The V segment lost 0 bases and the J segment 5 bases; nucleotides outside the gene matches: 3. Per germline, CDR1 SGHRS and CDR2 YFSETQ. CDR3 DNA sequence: TGCGCCAGCAGCTTGGCGGGACAGGGGGCCGACGAGCAGTACTTC. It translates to CASSLAGQGADEQYF.

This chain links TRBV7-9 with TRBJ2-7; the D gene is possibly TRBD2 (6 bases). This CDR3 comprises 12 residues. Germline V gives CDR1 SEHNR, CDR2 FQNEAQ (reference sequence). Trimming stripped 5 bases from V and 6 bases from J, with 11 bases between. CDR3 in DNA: TGTGCCAGCAGCCCCGGGGGAATCGAGCAGTACTTC. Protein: CASSPGGIEQYF.

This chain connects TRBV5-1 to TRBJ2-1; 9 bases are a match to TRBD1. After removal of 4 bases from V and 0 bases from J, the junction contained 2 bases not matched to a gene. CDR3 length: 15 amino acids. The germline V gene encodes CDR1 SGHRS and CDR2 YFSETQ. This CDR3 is CASSRGQGSYNEQFF. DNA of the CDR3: TGCGCCAGCAGCCGGGGACAGGGCTCCTACAATGAGCAGTTCTTC.